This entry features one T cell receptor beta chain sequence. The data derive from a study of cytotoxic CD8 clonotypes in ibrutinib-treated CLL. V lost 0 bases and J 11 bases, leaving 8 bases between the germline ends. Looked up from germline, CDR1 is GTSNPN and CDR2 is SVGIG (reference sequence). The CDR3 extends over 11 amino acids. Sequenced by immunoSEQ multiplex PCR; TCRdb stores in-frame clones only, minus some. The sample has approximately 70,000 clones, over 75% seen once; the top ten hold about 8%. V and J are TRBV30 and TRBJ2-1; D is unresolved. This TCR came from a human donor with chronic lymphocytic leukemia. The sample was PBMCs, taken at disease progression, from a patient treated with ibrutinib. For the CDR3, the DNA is TGTGCCTGGAGTGTACTGGCGCAGCAGTTCTTC. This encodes CAWSVLAQQFF.